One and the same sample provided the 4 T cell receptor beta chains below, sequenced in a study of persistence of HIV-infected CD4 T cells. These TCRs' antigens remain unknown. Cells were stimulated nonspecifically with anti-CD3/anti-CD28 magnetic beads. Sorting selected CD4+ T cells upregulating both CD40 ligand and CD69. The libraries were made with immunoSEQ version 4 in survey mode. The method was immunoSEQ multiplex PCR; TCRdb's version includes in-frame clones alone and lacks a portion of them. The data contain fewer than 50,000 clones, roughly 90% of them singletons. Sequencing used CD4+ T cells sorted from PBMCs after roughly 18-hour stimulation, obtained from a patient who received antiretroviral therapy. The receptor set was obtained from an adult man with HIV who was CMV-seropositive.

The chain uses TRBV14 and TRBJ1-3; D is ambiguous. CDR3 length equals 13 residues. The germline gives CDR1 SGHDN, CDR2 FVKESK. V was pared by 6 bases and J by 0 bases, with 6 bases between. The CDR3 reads CASSWSSGNTIYF. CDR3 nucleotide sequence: TGTGCCAGCAGTTGGAGCTCTGGAAACACCATATATTTT.

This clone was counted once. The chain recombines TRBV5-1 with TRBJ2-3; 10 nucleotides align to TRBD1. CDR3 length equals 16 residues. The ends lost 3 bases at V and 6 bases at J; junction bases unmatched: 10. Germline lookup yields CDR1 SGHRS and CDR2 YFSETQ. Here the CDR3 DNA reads TGCGCCAGCAGCTGGACAGGGGGGAGTTTGACGGATACGCAGTATTTT. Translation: CASSWTGGSLTDTQYF.

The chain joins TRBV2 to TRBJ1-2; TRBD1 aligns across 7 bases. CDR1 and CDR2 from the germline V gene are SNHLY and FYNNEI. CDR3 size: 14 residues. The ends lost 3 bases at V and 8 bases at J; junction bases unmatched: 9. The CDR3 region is CASSDEGQTGGYTF. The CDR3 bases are TGTGCCAGCAGTGATGAAGGGCAGACAGGGGGCTACACCTTC.

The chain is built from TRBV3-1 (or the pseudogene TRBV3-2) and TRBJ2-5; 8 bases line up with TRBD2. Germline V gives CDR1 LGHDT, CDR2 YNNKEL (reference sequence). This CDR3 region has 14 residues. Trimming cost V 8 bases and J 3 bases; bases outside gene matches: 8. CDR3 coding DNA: TGTGCCAGCGCCGGCGGGGGGACGAAAGAGACCCAGTACTTC. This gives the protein CASAGGGTKETQYF.